Included here is one TCR beta chain sequence, with context. Its antigen is still unknown. Healthy donors had no documented immune events, such as infections, while sampled. The data stem from a study of identifying expanded T cells in peripheral blood. The table came from immunoSEQ multiplex PCR; TCRdb's copy has only in-frame clones and leaves some out. The data contain about 100,000 clones, approximately 90% of them singletons. Study-wide results and limits: Across healthy donors, higher total template counts meant significantly greater roughly 2-week count variance. Technical replicates showed approximately 1.2 changed clones; around two weeks approximately 15; four weeks 19.

The receptor was derived from a person between 18 and 69 years old in good health. Specimen: blood.

CDR3 sequence reads: CASSPLAGIRSPLHF. The CDR3, as DNA: TGTGCCAGCAGTCCGCTAGCGGGGATTCGGTCACCCCTCCACTTT. The J gene is TRBJ1-6, the V gene TRBV28; no clear D gene. This CDR3 is 15 amino acids long. Germline values: CDR1 MDHEN, CDR2 SYDVKM. Trimming stripped 5 bases from V and 10 bases from J, with 18 bases between.